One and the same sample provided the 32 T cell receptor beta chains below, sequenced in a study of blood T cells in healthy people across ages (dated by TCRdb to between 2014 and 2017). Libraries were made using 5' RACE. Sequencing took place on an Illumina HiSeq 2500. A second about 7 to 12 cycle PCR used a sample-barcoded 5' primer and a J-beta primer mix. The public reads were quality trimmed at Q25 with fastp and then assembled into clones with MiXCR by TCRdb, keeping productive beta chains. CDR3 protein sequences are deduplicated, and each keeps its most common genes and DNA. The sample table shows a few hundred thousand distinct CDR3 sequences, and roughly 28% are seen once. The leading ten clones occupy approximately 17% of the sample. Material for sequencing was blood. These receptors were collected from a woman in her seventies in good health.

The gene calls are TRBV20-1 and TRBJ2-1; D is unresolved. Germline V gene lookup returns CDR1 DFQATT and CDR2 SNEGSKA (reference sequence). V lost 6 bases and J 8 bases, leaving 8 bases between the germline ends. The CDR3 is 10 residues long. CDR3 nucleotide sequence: TGCAGTGCCCCCCGTCATGAGCAGTTCTTC. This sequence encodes CSAPRHEQFF.

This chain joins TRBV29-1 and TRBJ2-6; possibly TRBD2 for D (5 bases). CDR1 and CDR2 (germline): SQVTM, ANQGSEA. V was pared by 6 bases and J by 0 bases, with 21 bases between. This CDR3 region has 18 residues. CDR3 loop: CSVPSGRRLNSGANVLTF. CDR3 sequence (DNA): TGCAGCGTCCCCAGTGGCCGCCGACTAAACTCTGGGGCCAACGTCCTGACTTTC.

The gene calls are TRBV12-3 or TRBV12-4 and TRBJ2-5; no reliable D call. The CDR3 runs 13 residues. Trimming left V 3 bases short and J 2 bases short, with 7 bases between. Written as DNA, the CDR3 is TGTGCCAGCAGTTTTGCCGCACAAGAGACCCAGTACTTC. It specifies CASSFAAQETQYF.

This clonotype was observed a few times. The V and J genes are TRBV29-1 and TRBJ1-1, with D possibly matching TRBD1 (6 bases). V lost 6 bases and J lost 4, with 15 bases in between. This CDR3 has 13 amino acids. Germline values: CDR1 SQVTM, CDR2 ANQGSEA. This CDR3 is CSVPTGGSTEAFF. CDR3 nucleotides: TGCAGCGTCCCGACAGGCGGAAGCACTGAAGCTTTCTTT.

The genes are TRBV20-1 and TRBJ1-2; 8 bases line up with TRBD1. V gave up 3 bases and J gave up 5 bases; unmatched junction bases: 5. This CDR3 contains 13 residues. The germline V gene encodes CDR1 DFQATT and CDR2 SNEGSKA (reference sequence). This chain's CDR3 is CSASRGRGYGYTF. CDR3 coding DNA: TGCAGTGCTAGCAGGGGGCGCGGGTATGGCTACACCTTC.

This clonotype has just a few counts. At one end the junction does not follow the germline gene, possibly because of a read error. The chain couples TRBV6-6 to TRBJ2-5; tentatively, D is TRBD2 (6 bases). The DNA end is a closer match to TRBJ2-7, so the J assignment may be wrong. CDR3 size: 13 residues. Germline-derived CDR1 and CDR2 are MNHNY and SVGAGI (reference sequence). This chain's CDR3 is CACSYSEGAEQYF. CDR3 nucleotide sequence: TGTGCCTGCAGTTACTCGGAGGGTGCCGAGCAGTACTTC.

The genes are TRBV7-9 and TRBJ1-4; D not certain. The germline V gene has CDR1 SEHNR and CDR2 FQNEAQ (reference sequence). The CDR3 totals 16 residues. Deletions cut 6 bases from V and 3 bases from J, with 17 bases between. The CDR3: CASSPSGSRSNEKLFF. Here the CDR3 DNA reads TGTGCCAGCAGTCCTTCAGGTTCCAGATCTAATGAAAAACTGTTTTTT.

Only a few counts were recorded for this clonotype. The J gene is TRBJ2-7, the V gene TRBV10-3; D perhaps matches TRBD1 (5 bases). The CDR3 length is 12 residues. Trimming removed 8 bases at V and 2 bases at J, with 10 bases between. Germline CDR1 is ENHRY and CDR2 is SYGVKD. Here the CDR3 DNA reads TGTGCCATCGGCCAGGGAACCTACGAGCAGTACTTC. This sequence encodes CAIGQGTYEQYF.

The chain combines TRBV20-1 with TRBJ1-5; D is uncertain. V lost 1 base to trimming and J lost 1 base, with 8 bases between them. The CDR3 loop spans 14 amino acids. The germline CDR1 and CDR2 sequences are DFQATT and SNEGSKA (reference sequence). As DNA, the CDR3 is TGCAGTGCTAGAGGGGTTATCAGCAATCAGCCCCAGCATTTT. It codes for CSARGVISNQPQHF.

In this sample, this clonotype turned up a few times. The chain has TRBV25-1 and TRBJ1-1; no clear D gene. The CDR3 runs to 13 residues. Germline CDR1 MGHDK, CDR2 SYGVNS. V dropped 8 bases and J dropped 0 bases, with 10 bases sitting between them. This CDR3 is CASSKFLNTEAFF. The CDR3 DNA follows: TGTGCCAGCTCCAAGTTTTTGAACACTGAAGCTTTCTTT.

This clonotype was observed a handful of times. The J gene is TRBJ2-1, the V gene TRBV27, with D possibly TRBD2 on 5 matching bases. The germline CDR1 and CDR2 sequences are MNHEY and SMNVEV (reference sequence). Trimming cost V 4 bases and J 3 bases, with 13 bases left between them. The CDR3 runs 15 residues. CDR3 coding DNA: TGTGCCAGCAGTTATAATGGCGGAGGCTACAATGAGCAGTTCTTC. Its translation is CASSYNGGGYNEQFF.

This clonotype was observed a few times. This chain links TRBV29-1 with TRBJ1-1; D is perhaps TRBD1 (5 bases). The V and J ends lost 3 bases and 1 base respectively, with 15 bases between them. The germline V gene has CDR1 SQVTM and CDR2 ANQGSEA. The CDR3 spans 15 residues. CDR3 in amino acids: CSVDGPGGGNTEAFF. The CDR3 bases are TGCAGCGTTGACGGGCCGGGCGGGGGGAACACTGAAGCTTTCTTT.

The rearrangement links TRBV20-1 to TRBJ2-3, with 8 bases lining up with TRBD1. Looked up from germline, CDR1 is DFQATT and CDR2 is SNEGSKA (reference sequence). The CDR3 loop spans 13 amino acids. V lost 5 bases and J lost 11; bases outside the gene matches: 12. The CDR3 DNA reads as TGCAGTGCTGAGGGACAGGATGGCTTCAGGCAGTATTTT. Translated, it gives CSAEGQDGFRQYF.

Here the CDR3 DNA reads TGCGCCAGCAGCCAATCCCGACTAGCGGGGGGGCATGAGCAGTTCTTC. This gives the protein CASSQSRLAGGHEQFF. The gene calls are TRBV4-3 and TRBJ2-1; 14 bases are a match to TRBD2. In germline, CDR1 is LGHNA, CDR2 YSLEER. The length of the CDR3 is 16 residues. The J segment lost 8 bases and the V segment lost 2 bases, leaving 5 bases of the junction unmatched.

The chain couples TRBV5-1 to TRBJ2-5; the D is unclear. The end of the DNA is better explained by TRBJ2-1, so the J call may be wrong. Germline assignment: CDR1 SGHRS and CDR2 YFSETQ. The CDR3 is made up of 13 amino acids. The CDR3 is CASSLASVRGQFF. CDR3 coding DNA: TGCGCCAGCAGCTTGGCCTCGGTGCGCGGGCAGTTCTTC.

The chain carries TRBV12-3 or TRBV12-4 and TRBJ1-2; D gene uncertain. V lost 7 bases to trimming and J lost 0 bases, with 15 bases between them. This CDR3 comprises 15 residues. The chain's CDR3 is CASTPTRSTNYGYTF. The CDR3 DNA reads TGTGCCAGCACCCCGACGCGCTCCACTAACTATGGCTACACCTTC.

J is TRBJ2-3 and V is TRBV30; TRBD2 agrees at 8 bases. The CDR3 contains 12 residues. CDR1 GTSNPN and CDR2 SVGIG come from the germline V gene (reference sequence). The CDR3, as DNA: TGTGTCCTCGGGGGGGCCGGGGATACGCAGTATTTT. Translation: CVLGGAGDTQYF.

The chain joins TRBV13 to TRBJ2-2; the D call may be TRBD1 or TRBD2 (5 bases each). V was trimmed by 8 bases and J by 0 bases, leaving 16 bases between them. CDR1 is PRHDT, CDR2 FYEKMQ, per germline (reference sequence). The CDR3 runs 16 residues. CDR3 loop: CASGVTGTTNTGELFF. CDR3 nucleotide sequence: TGTGCCAGCGGCGTCACCGGGACCACGAACACCGGGGAGCTGTTTTTT.

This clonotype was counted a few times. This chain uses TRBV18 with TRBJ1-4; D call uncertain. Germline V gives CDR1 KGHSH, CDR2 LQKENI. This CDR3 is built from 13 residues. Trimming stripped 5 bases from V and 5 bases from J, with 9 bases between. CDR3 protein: CASSKGENEKLFF. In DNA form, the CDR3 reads TGTGCCAGCTCAAAGGGCGAAAATGAAAAACTGTTTTTT.

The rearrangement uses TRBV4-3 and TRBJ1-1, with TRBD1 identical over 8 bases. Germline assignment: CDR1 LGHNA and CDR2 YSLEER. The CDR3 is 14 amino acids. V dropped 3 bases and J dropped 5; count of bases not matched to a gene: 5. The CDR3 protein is CASSQCRQGTEAFF. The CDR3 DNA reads TGCGCCAGCAGCCAGTGCAGACAGGGGACTGAAGCTTTCTTT.

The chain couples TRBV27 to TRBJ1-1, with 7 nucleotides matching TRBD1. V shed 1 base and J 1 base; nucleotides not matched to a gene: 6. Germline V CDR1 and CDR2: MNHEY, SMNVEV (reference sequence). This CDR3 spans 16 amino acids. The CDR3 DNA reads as TGTGCCAGCAGTTTATATCGGGCAGGGGGGAACACTGAAGCTTTCTTT. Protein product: CASSLYRAGGNTEAFF.

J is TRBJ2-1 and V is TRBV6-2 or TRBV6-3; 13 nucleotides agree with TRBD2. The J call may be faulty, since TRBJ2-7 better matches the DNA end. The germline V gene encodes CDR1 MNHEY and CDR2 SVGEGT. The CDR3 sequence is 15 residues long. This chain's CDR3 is CASTLTSGGFYEQYF. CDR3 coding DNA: TGTGCCAGCACCTTGACTAGCGGGGGGTTCTACGAGCAGTACTTC.

CDR3 loop: CSARKLAGESYNEQFF. The DNA for the CDR3 is TGCAGTGCTCGCAAACTAGCGGGGGAGTCCTACAATGAGCAGTTCTTC. This sequence joins TRBV20-1 and TRBJ2-1; 11 bases are shared with TRBD2. J lost 1 base, V lost 5 bases, and 7 bases had no gene match. CDR1 is DFQATT, CDR2 SNEGSKA, per germline (reference sequence). The CDR3 runs to 16 residues.

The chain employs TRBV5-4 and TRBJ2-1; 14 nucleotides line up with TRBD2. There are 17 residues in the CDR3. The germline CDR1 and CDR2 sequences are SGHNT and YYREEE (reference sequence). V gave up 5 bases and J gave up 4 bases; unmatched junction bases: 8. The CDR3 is CASSWTSGRSYYNEQFF. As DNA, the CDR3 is TGTGCCAGCAGTTGGACTAGCGGGAGGTCTTATTACAATGAGCAGTTCTTC.

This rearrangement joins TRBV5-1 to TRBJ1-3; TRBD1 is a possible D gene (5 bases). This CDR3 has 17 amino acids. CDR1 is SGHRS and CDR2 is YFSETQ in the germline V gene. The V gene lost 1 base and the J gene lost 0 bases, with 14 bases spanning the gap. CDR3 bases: TGCGCCAGCAGCTTGAGAGCAGCAGGGCGCTCTGGAAACACCATATATTTT. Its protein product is CASSLRAAGRSGNTIYF.

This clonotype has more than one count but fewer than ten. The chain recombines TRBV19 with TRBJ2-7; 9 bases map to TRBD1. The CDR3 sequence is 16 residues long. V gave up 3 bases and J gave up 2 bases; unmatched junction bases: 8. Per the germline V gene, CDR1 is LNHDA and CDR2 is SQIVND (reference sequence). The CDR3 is CASSISGTGTPYEQYF. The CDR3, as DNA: TGTGCCAGTAGTATTTCCGGGACAGGGACGCCCTACGAGCAGTACTTC. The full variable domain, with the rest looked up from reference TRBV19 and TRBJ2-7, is DGGITQSPKYLFRKEGQNVTLSCEQNLNHDAMYWYRQDPGQGLRLIYYSQIVNDFQKGDIAEGYSVSREKKESFPLTVTSAQKNPTAFYLCASSISGTGTPYEQYFGPGTRLTVT.

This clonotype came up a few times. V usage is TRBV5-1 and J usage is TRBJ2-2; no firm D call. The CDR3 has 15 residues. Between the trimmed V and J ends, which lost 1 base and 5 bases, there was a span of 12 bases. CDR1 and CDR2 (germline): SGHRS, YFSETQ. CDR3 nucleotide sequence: TGCGCCAGCAGCTTGTCACAGTCTCAGACCGGGGAGCTGTTTTTT. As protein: CASSLSQSQTGELFF. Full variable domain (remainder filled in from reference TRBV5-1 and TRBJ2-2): KAGVTQTPRYLIKTRGQQVTLSCSPISGHRSVSWYQQTPGQGLQFLFEYFSETQRNKGNFPGRFSGRQFSNSRSEMNVSTLELGDSALYLCASSLSQSQTGELFFGEGSRLTVL.

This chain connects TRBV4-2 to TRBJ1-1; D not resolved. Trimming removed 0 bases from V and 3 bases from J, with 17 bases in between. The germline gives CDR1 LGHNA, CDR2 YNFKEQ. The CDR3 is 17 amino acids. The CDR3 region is CASSQDGGRRMYTEAFF. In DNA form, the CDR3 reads TGTGCCAGCAGCCAAGACGGAGGGAGAAGAATGTACACTGAAGCTTTCTTT.

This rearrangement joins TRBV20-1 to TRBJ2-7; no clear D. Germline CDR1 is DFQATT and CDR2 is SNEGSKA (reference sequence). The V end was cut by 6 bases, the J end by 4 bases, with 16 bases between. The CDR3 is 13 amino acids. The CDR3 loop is CSAVGQANYEQYF. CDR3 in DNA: TGCAGTGCCGTCGGCCAGGCTAATTACGAGCAGTACTTC.

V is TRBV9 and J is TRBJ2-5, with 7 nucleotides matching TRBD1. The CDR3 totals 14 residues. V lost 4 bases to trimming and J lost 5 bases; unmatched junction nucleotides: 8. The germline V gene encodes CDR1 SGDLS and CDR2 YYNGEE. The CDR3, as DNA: TGTGCCAGCAGCCCTCGACAGGGTGTGGAGACCCAGTACTTC. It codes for CASSPRQGVETQYF.

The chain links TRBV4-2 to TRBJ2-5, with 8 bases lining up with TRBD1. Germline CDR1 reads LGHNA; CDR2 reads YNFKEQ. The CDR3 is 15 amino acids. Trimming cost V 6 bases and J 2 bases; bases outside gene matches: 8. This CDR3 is CASSQTGQGQETQYF. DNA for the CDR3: TGTGCCAGCAGTCAAACAGGACAGGGTCAAGAGACCCAGTACTTC.

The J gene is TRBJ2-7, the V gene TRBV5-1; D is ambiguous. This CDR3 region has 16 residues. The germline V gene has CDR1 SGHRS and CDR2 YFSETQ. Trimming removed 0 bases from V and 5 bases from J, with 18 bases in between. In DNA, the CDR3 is TGCGCCAGCAGCTTGGGACACGGGTTTTTTGGGAACGAGCAGTACTTC. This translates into CASSLGHGFFGNEQYF.